Listed here are 27 T cell receptor beta chains from one sample, sequenced in a study of monozygotic twins with inflammatory bowel disease (dated by TCRdb to about 2019). Library creation used 5' RACE. TCRdb shows the sequencer as Illumina HiSeq 2500. TCRdb reanalyzed the reads, keeping one entry per CDR3 protein sequence and omitting DNA. For this sample, the table gives roughly 150,000 distinct CDR3 sequences. Of the sample, 2.4% falls within the top ten clones. Sequenced: blood. These receptors were obtained from a human donor with ulcerative colitis or Crohn's disease, or a healthy co-twin of an affected twin (not recorded which).

This chain links TRBV7-9 with TRBJ1-2; TCRdb proposes TRBD1, but this gene call is untestable without DNA. The CDR3 consists of 14 residues. Germline assignment: CDR1 SEHNR and CDR2 FQNEAQ (reference sequence). CDR3 loop: CASSPGSGTGGYTF.

V and J are TRBV12-3 or TRBV12-4 and TRBJ2-2. There are 13 residues in the CDR3. CDR3 sequence reads: CASRSMSPGELFF.

The J gene is TRBJ2-1, the V gene TRBV7-2; TCRdb proposes TRBD1, but this gene call is untestable without DNA. The germline CDR1 and CDR2 sequences are SGHTA and FQGNSA. This CDR3 region has 18 residues. The CDR3 spells CASSLAGGAGRILYEQFF. Variable domain in full (rest from reference TRBV7-2 and TRBJ2-1): GAGVSQSPSNKVTEKGKDVELRCDPISGHTALYWYRQSLGQGLEFLIYFQGNSAPDKSGLPSDRFSAERTGGSVSTLTIQRTQQEDSAVYLCASSLAGGAGRILYEQFFGPGTRLTVL.

This chain links TRBV6-2 or TRBV6-3 with TRBJ2-1; the D call from TCRdb, TRBD2, cannot be confirmed without DNA. The germline gives CDR1 MNHEY, CDR2 SVGEGT. This CDR3 spans 18 amino acids. The CDR3 loop is CASSRTSGGPSSYNEQFF.

The chain links TRBV6-5 to TRBJ2-7; as DNA is missing, the TRBD2 call by TCRdb cannot be tested. CDR1 and CDR2 (germline): MNHEY, SVGAGI. This CDR3 has 16 amino acids. CDR3 sequence reads: CASSFTSGGASNEQYF.

This rearrangement joins TRBV5-1 to TRBJ2-6. This CDR3 has 15 amino acids. Germline CDR1 and CDR2: SGHRS and YFSETQ. This chain's CDR3 is CASSLVSSGANVLTF.

The chain recombines TRBV6-6 with TRBJ1-4; TCRdb reports TRBD1, a call that lacks DNA to check it against. CDR3 size: 14 residues. The germline V gene encodes CDR1 MNHNY and CDR2 SVGAGI (reference sequence). CDR3 sequence reads: CASSVQGAEEKLFF.

The rearrangement links TRBV12-3 or TRBV12-4 to TRBJ1-1; lacking DNA, the TRBD1 call made by TCRdb goes unchecked. The CDR3 loop spans 16 amino acids. The CDR3 reads CASRPLTGASNTEAFF.

This sequence joins TRBV6-5 and TRBJ2-7; TCRdb outputs TRBD1, but without DNA this stays unchecked. Germline-derived CDR1 and CDR2 are MNHEY and SVGAGI. CDR3 length: 14 residues. This chain's CDR3 is CASSSHRGPYEQYF.

The chain joins TRBV20-1 to TRBJ1-6; TCRdb lists TRBD1, though no DNA is available to test this call. This CDR3 is 15 amino acids long. Germline V gives CDR1 DFQATT, CDR2 SNEGSKA (reference sequence). Here the CDR3 reads CSAENSRGSNSPLHF.

V is TRBV19 and J is TRBJ1-5. The CDR3 is 15 residues long. CDR1 is LNHDA and CDR2 is SQIVND in the germline V gene (reference sequence). Here the CDR3 reads CASSTGWALDQPQHF.

The chain joins TRBV10-3 to TRBJ2-5; the TRBD2 assignment by TCRdb is unverifiable without DNA. The CDR3 totals 15 residues. Germline V gives CDR1 ENHRY, CDR2 SYGVKD. CDR3 in amino acids: CAISGVAGDQETQYF.

This chain joins TRBV20-1 and TRBJ1-2; the TCRdb D gene call, TRBD1, has no DNA to confirm it. Germline V lookup: CDR1 DFQATT, CDR2 SNEGSKA (reference sequence). This CDR3 region has 15 residues. The CDR3 reads CSASRTGRGSYGYTF.

The chain carries TRBV9 and TRBJ2-2; no DNA is available, so the TRBD2 call from TCRdb remains unchecked. The CDR3 runs to 17 residues. Per germline, CDR1 SGDLS and CDR2 YYNGEE. The CDR3 is CASSVVASGGSTGELFF.

The V call is TRBV5-1, the J call TRBJ2-7. CDR3 length equals 14 residues. The germline V gene encodes CDR1 SGHRS and CDR2 YFSETQ. This chain's CDR3 is CASSLTTGSYEQYF.

The V gene is TRBV20-1, the J gene TRBJ2-7; TCRdb returns TRBD1, unconfirmable since there is no DNA. Germline-derived CDR1 and CDR2 are DFQATT and SNEGSKA (reference sequence). The CDR3 length is 11 residues. CDR3 protein: CSASSGKGQYF.

The chain's CDR3 is CASSPPRRGETQYF. The V call is TRBV18, the J call TRBJ2-5; TCRdb calls TRBD1, which cannot be checked without DNA. Per germline, CDR1 KGHSH and CDR2 LQKENI. The length of the CDR3 is 14 residues.

The chain's CDR3 is CSARQGQFQETQYF. The gene calls are TRBV20-1 and TRBJ2-5; TCRdb designates TRBD1, a call that cannot be tested without DNA. This CDR3 contains 14 residues. The V gene's germline CDR1 is DFQATT and CDR2 SNEGSKA (reference sequence).

The chain employs TRBV20-1 and TRBJ2-2; TCRdb returns TRBD1, unconfirmable since there is no DNA. Germline assignment: CDR1 DFQATT and CDR2 SNEGSKA (reference sequence). CDR3 length: 16 residues. The CDR3 region is CSARVRRGRGTGELFF.

The chain combines TRBV5-5 with TRBJ2-1; the D gene TCRdb calls, TRBD1, cannot be checked with no DNA. CDR3 size: 13 residues. Germline loops: CDR1 SGHKS, CDR2 YYEKEE (reference sequence). The CDR3 loop reads CASSHAGYNEQFF.

The chain joins TRBV20-1 to TRBJ2-1; as DNA is missing, the TRBD1 call by TCRdb cannot be tested. Germline V CDR1 and CDR2: DFQATT, SNEGSKA (reference sequence). The CDR3 has 16 residues. Here the CDR3 reads CSARDQGGAGTGKQFF.

The gene calls are TRBV27 and TRBJ1-5; TCRdb's D call, TRBD1, is unchecked because there is no DNA. The CDR3 is 15 residues long. Germline-derived CDR1 and CDR2 are MNHEY and SMNVEV (reference sequence). The CDR3 spells CASRLGQGRNQPQHF.

V and J are TRBV29-1 and TRBJ2-7. The CDR3 is 13 amino acids. The germline V gene encodes CDR1 SQVTM and CDR2 ANQGSEA. The CDR3 region is CSVDQDGSYEQYF.

The genes are TRBV10-3 and TRBJ2-6. Germline loops: CDR1 ENHRY, CDR2 SYGVKD. The CDR3 has 17 amino acids. The CDR3: CAISAGGLSSGANVLTF.

The chain recombines TRBV1 with TRBJ2-1; the D call from TCRdb, TRBD1, cannot be confirmed without DNA. TRBV1 is shown as a pseudogene. The CDR3 has 17 amino acids. CDR3 sequence: CTSSCLVAQAVYNEQFF.

The chain links TRBV18 to TRBJ1-1; TCRdb gives TRBD1 as the D gene, but with no DNA this cannot be confirmed. The length of the CDR3 is 13 residues. Germline V lookup: CDR1 KGHSH, CDR2 LQKENI. CDR3 protein: CASSRTGDTEAFF.

V usage is TRBV5-1 and J usage is TRBJ1-1. The germline CDR1 and CDR2 sequences are SGHRS and YFSETQ. This CDR3 region has 14 residues. CDR3 protein: CASSSKTVNTEAFF. The variable domain in full, with the rest retrieved from reference TRBV5-1 and TRBJ1-1, is KAGVTQTPRYLIKTRGQQVTLSCSPISGHRSVSWYQQTPGQGLQFLFEYFSETQRNKGNFPGRFSGRQFSNSRSEMNVSTLELGDSALYLCASSSKTVNTEAFFGQGTRLTVV.